These 27 T cell receptor beta chains share one sample of origin, sequenced in a study of blood T cells in healthy people across ages. A second PCR, run for about 6 to 11 cycles, used a sample-barcoded 5' primer plus a J-beta primer mix. TCRdb used MiXCR to reprocess the 5' RACE reads, holding one entry per CDR3 protein. The sample consists of about 970,000 distinct CDR3 sequences, roughly 51% of them appearing once. Sequenced: blood. Source of these receptors: a woman between 55 and 75 years old in good health.

This clonotype was observed at least ten times. CDR3 sequence: CASSPRGLQSSGANVLTF. The CDR3, as DNA: TGTGCCAGCAGCCCTCGGGGACTACAGAGCTCTGGGGCCAACGTCCTGACTTTC. The chain is built from TRBV7-2 and TRBJ2-6; TRBD2 matches at 7 bases. Germline CDR1 is SGHTA and CDR2 is FQGNSA. Trimming took 5 bases from V and 0 from J; bases not matched to a gene: 10. The CDR3 consists of 18 residues.

The chain combines TRBV10-3 with TRBJ2-3; maybe TRBD2 (6 bases). Looked up from germline, CDR1 is ENHRY and CDR2 is SYGVKD. The V gene lost 8 bases and the J gene lost 1 base, with 13 bases spanning the gap. The CDR3 is 14 amino acids. CDR3 DNA sequence: TGTGCCATCCGGACGGGCGGGGGCACAGATACGCAGTATTTT. It yields the protein CAIRTGGGTDTQYF.

The V gene is TRBV6-6, the J gene TRBJ2-3, with 10 bases matching TRBD2. The V and J ends lost 7 bases and 5 bases, in that order; junction bases with no gene match: 12. There are 16 residues in the CDR3. CDR1 and CDR2 (germline): MNHNY, SVGAGI (reference sequence). The CDR3 DNA reads as TGTGCCAGCACCACGACTAGCGGGTTTGGGGGAGATACGCAGTATTTT. It yields the protein CASTTTSGFGGDTQYF.

This sequence joins TRBV29-1 and TRBJ2-5; unclear D gene. Germline V CDR1 and CDR2: SQVTM, ANQGSEA. The CDR3 length is 12 residues. The ends were cut back, 7 bases at V and 11 bases at J, with 20 bases in the middle. The CDR3 is CSAMDGVRVQYF. The CDR3, as DNA: TGCAGCGCAATGGACGGAGTTAGGGTGCAGTACTTC.

The DNA for the CDR3 is TGTGCCAGCAGCCGACCCGATGGGGGGCCTAACACTGAAGCTTTCTTT. It is translated as CASSRPDGGPNTEAFF. V and J are TRBV25-1 and TRBJ1-1; possibly TRBD1 for D (6 bases). From germline, CDR1 is MGHDK and CDR2 SYGVNS. V was cut by 6 bases and J by 2 bases, with 19 bases left in between. This CDR3 comprises 16 residues.

The chain employs TRBV6-5 and TRBJ2-7; D may be TRBD1 (7 bases). The V end was cut by 2 bases, the J end by 0 bases, with 17 bases between. The CDR3 consists of 17 residues. The germline gives CDR1 MNHEY, CDR2 SVGAGI. The CDR3 coding sequence is TGTGCCAGCAGTTACCAGGGGGGTGGATGGGACTCCTACGAGCAGTACTTC. This gives the protein CASSYQGGGWDSYEQYF.

Here the CDR3 reads CASSLSSGRKIYEQYF. DNA of the CDR3: TGTGCCAGCAGTTTATCGTCGGGGAGAAAGATCTACGAGCAGTACTTC. The chain is built from TRBV12-3 or TRBV12-4 and TRBJ2-7, with D perhaps matching TRBD2 (5 bases). The V end was cut by 2 bases, the J end by 3 bases, with 17 bases between. This CDR3 has 16 residues.

This clonotype turned up a few times. V gene TRBV29-1 combines with J gene TRBJ2-7; D remains ambiguous. The CDR3 contains 10 residues. Between the trimmed V and J ends, which lost 4 bases and 5 bases, there was a span of 6 bases. Per the germline V gene, CDR1 is SQVTM and CDR2 is ANQGSEA. The CDR3 here is CSVVMDEQYF. The CDR3 nucleotides are TGCAGCGTTGTAATGGACGAGCAGTACTTC.

The chain recombines TRBV28 with TRBJ2-7; possible D gene TRBD1, 5 bases. V lost 10 bases to trimming and J lost 7 bases, with 26 bases between them. CDR1 is MDHEN and CDR2 is SYDVKM in the germline V gene. This CDR3 contains 15 residues. The CDR3: CATTGGVSGSNEQYF. Here the CDR3 DNA reads TGTGCCACCACAGGCGGAGTATCGGGTTCCAATGAGCAGTACTTC.

The chain is built from TRBV28 and TRBJ1-2; tentative D call: TRBD1 (6 bases). Germline lookup yields CDR1 MDHEN and CDR2 SYDVKM. The CDR3 runs 16 residues. Trimming cost V 3 bases and J 6 bases, with 20 bases left between them. The CDR3 bases are TGTGCCAGCAGTTTTAGCAGGGGATTTAAATATAATGGCTACACCTTC. Its translation is CASSFSRGFKYNGYTF.

This clonotype showed up just a few times. Germline is not matched at one junction end, which may reflect a read error. This rearrangement joins TRBV4-1 to TRBJ2-1; D is undetermined. The CDR3 runs to 16 residues. Germline CDR1 and CDR2: MGHRA and YSYEKL. The DNA of the CDR3 is TGCGCCAGCAGCCAACTCGGACCTCGATTTGGCCATGAACAGTTCTTC. Amino acid sequence: CASSQLGPRFGHEQFF.

This clonotype was picked up a small number of times. The V gene is TRBV20-1, the J gene TRBJ2-7; 11 bases line up with TRBD2. The end of the DNA fits TRBJ2-1 better, so the J call may be wrong. CDR3 length: 14 residues. Germline CDR1 reads DFQATT; CDR2 reads SNEGSKA (reference sequence). CDR3 amino acids: CSARVSGRVNEQFF. The CDR3, as DNA: TGCAGTGCTAGAGTTAGCGGGAGGGTCAATGAGCAGTTCTTC.

The chain links TRBV28 to TRBJ1-4; no reliable D call. Germline values: CDR1 MDHEN, CDR2 SYDVKM. There are 13 residues in the CDR3. Trimming stripped 9 bases from V and 4 bases from J, with 12 bases between. This CDR3 reads CASHGPNNEKLFF. In DNA form, the CDR3 reads TGTGCCAGTCACGGGCCTAATAATGAAAAACTGTTTTTT. Complete variable domain (other parts from reference TRBV28 and TRBJ1-4): DVKVTQSSRYLVKRTGEKVFLECVQDMDHENMFWYRQDPGLGLRLIYFSYDVKMKEKGDIPEGYSVSREKKERFSLILESASTNQTSMYLCASHGPNNEKLFFGSGTQLSVL.

This clonotype was seen more than once but under ten times. The chain carries TRBV7-2 and TRBJ2-7; 10 nucleotides align to TRBD1. Per the germline V gene, CDR1 is SGHTA and CDR2 is FQGNSA. The J segment lost 0 bases and the V segment lost 7 bases, leaving 3 bases of the junction unmatched. The CDR3 sequence is 14 residues long. CDR3 sequence reads: CASTWTGGSYEQYF. The CDR3 DNA sequence: TGTGCCAGCACCTGGACAGGGGGCTCCTACGAGCAGTACTTC.

The table lists this clonotype with a few counts. The chain uses TRBV10-2 and TRBJ2-7, with a weak D call TRBD1 (5 bases). Judging by the DNA end, TRBJ2-5 fits better; the J call may be wrong. This CDR3 has 13 residues. CDR1 is WSHSY and CDR2 is SAAADI in the germline V gene. This chain's CDR3 is CASSDREYETQYF. DNA for the CDR3: TGCGCCAGCAGTGACAGGGAATATGAGACCCAGTACTTC.

The chain combines TRBV20-1 with TRBJ2-4; 8 nucleotides match TRBD1. Unmatched junction bases numbered 11, after V lost 4 bases and J lost 9 bases. CDR1 DFQATT and CDR2 SNEGSKA come from the germline V gene (reference sequence). The CDR3 length is 14 residues. CDR3 in DNA: TGCAGTGCTAACCTCCAGGGGGCGAGGGGCATTCAGTACTTC. Translated, it gives CSANLQGARGIQYF.

This clonotype was seen many times. CDR3 region: CASSFVGHLGYTF. As DNA, the CDR3 is TGTGCCAGCAGTTTTGTGGGACATCTAGGCTACACCTTC. The chain carries TRBV12-3 or TRBV12-4 and TRBJ1-2, with D maybe TRBD1 (6 bases). The CDR3 covers 13 residues. Trimming removed 3 bases from V and 8 bases from J, with 13 bases in between.

The rearrangement links TRBV29-1 to TRBJ2-7; D possibly matches TRBD1 or TRBD2 (6 bases each). Germline values: CDR1 SQVTM, CDR2 ANQGSEA. Trimming cost V 7 bases and J 3 bases, with 22 bases left between them. The CDR3 has 15 amino acids. As DNA, the CDR3 is TGCAGCGCCGGGGGACGATGGGGGGCCAACTACGAGCAGTACTTC. Translated, it gives CSAGGRWGANYEQYF.

Regarding this clonotype: This may stem from a read error, because a much larger clone lies one nucleotide away. CDR3 protein: CASSSSIDEQYF. CDR3 DNA: TGTGCCAGCAGCTCAAGTATCGACGAGCAGTACTTC. This rearrangement joins TRBV7-2 to TRBJ2-5; unclear D gene. The closer fit of TRBJ2-7 to the DNA end suggests the J call may be wrong. The CDR3 totals 12 residues. The germline V gene encodes CDR1 SGHTA and CDR2 FQGNSA.

The chain uses TRBV27 and TRBJ2-1; TRBD2 agrees at 7 bases. Germline V gene lookup returns CDR1 MNHEY and CDR2 SMNVEV (reference sequence). The CDR3 consists of 16 residues. The CDR3 here is CVSRLQWGGSYNEQFF. In DNA form, the CDR3 reads TGTGTCTCCCGTCTCCAGTGGGGGGGTTCCTACAATGAGCAGTTCTTC.

The chain combines TRBV21-1 with TRBJ2-6; the tabulated D call, TRBD2, remains unverified against the DNA. TRBV21-1 is reported as a pseudogene. The CDR3 sequence is 16 residues long. The CDR3 sequence: CASNAASPSGANVLTF. CDR3 DNA: TGTGCCAGCAATGCCGCCTCCCCCTCTGGGGCCAACGTCCTGACTTTC.

The CDR3: CSARDSRQGDNSPLHF. CDR3 nucleotide sequence: TGCAGTGCTAGAGATTCGAGACAGGGGGATAATTCACCCCTCCACTTT. The chain recombines TRBV20-1 with TRBJ1-6, with 9 bases lining up with TRBD1. Germline loops: CDR1 DFQATT, CDR2 SNEGSKA (reference sequence). The CDR3 length is 16 residues. V shed 0 bases and J 5 bases; nucleotides not matched to a gene: 5.

V is TRBV27 and J is TRBJ2-7; the D call may be TRBD1 or TRBD2 (6 bases each). The J call may be wrong; the DNA end is better matched by TRBJ2-5. This CDR3 spans 16 amino acids. Germline V gene sequence: CDR1 MNHEY, CDR2 SMNVEV (reference sequence). As DNA, the CDR3 is TGTGCCAGCAGTTTAAGGCGGACAGAAGGGGGGGAGACCCAGTACTTC. This codes for CASSLRRTEGGETQYF.

V usage is TRBV27 and J usage is TRBJ1-1; D is perhaps TRBD1 (6 bases). V was clipped by 6 bases and J by 2 bases, with 13 bases between them. The CDR3 spans 14 residues. Germline CDR1 MNHEY, CDR2 SMNVEV (reference sequence). CDR3 amino acids: CASSWGQSNTEAFF. CDR3 DNA: TGTGCCAGCAGCTGGGGACAAAGTAACACTGAAGCTTTCTTT.

The rearrangement links TRBV4-1 to TRBJ2-4; tentatively, D is TRBD1 (6 bases). Trimming pared 4 bases from V and 0 bases from J, leaving 13 bases between. Germline values: CDR1 MGHRA, CDR2 YSYEKL. The CDR3 is 16 amino acids. CDR3 sequence (DNA): TGCGCCAGCAGCCCCCGAGACAGGACAGCCAAAAACATTCAGTACTTC. The encoded protein is CASSPRDRTAKNIQYF.

This clonotype was picked up a small number of times. The gene calls are TRBV10-3 and TRBJ2-3, with D maybe TRBD1 (5 bases). The V gene lost 3 bases and the J gene lost 0 bases, with 7 bases spanning the gap. The CDR3 extends over 14 amino acids. Germline values: CDR1 ENHRY, CDR2 SYGVKD. CDR3 nucleotides: TGTGCCATCAGTGATCCAGGGAGCACAGATACGCAGTATTTT. It translates to CAISDPGSTDTQYF.

This clonotype came up a few times. This chain's CDR3 is CASSKILSEQYF. In DNA form, the CDR3 reads TGTGCCAGCAGTAAGATCCTCTCCGAGCAGTACTTC. V and J are TRBV2 and TRBJ2-7; no firm D call. V was shortened by 5 bases and J by 6 bases, with 11 bases between the two germline ends. This CDR3 has 12 amino acids. Germline CDR1 is SNHLY and CDR2 is FYNNEI.